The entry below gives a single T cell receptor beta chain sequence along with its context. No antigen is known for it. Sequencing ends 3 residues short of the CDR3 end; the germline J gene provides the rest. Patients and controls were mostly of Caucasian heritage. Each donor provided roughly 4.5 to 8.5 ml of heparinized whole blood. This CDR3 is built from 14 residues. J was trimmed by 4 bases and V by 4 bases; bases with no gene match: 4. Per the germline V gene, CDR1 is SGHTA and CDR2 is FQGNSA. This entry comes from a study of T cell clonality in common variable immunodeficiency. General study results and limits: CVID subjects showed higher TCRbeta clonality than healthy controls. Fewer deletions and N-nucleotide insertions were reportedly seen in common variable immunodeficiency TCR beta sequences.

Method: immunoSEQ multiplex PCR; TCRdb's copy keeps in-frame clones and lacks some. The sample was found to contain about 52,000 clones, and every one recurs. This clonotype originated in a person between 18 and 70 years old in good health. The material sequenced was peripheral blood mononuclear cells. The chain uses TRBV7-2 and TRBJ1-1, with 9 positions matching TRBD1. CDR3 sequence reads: CASSSQGASTEAFF. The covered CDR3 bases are TGTGCCAGCAGCTCACAGGGGGCGAGCACTGAA.